A selection of T cell receptor beta chains follows, all from one sample in a study of blood T cell repertoires in COVID-19. Libraries were prepared by immunoSEQ multiplex PCR; TCRdb keeps only in-frame clonotypes and omits some of them. Altogether some 94,000 clones are present, approximately 87% being singletons, with the ten largest covering roughly 15%. The sample comprised peripheral blood. These receptors all stem from a human donor in a cohort sampled during active COVID-19. Each CDR3 is given with its conserved first and last residue. The order of the fields is clone size, J gene, D gene, V gene, CDR3 DNA, CDR3 protein. D genes are given only for firm matches. A row's size may be missing; if present it is once, few, many or a size class.

clone_size: -; j_call: TRBJ2-1; d_call: TRBD2; v_call: TRBV6-5; cdr3_nt: TGTGCCAGCGGCACTAGCGGGGCCCTTGAGCAGTTCTTC; cdr3_aa: CASGTSGALEQFF
clone_size: -; j_call: TRBJ2-7; d_call: TRBD1; v_call: TRBV3-1/TRBV3-2; cdr3_nt: TGTGCCAGCAGCCGGACAGGAAACTCCTACGAGCAGTACTTC; cdr3_aa: CASSRTGNSYEQYF
clone_size: -; j_call: TRBJ2-3; d_call: TRBD1; v_call: TRBV28; cdr3_nt: TGTGCCAGCAGGTCCCGCGGACAGGGAGGTGGAGATACGCAGTATTTT; cdr3_aa: CASRSRGQGGGDTQYF
clone_size: few; j_call: TRBJ1-2; d_call: -; v_call: TRBV6-6; cdr3_nt: TGTGCCAGCAATTTTCGACAGGCGGGGGACTATGGCTACACCTTC; cdr3_aa: CASNFRQAGDYGYTF
clone_size: many; j_call: TRBJ2-2; d_call: -; v_call: TRBV30; cdr3_nt: TGTGCCTGGAGTGTGGCAGACAATGGCGGGGAGCTGTTTTTT; cdr3_aa: CAWSVADNGGELFF
clone_size: -; j_call: TRBJ1-1; d_call: -; v_call: TRBV6-5; cdr3_nt: TGTGCCAGCAGAAACAGGGAAATGAACACTGAAGCTTTCTTT; cdr3_aa: CASRNREMNTEAFF
clone_size: -; j_call: TRBJ2-1; d_call: TRBD2; v_call: TRBV27; cdr3_nt: TGTGCCAGCAGAAGTAGCGGGAGGGCCGGCTCCTACAATGAGCAGTTCTTC; cdr3_aa: CASRSSGRAGSYNEQFF
clone_size: -; j_call: TRBJ1-3; d_call: -; v_call: TRBV7-9; cdr3_nt: TGTGCCAGCAGCTACCAGGGGGGAAACACCATATATTTT; cdr3_aa: CASSYQGGNTIYF
clone_size: -; j_call: TRBJ2-7; d_call: TRBD2; v_call: TRBV5-5; cdr3_nt: TGTGCCAGCAGCGAGGGACTAGCGGGAGACTGGGGCGAGCAGTACTTC; cdr3_aa: CASSEGLAGDWGEQYF
clone_size: -; j_call: TRBJ1-4; d_call: -; v_call: TRBV6-7; cdr3_nt: TGTGCCAGCAGAAATACGGTAGGGGAAGGTGAAAAACTGTTTTTT; cdr3_aa: CASRNTVGEGEKLFF
clone_size: -; j_call: TRBJ1-2; d_call: -; v_call: TRBV3-1/TRBV3-2; cdr3_nt: TGTGCCAGCAGTTACACAGGGTATGGCTACACCTTC; cdr3_aa: CASSYTGYGYTF
clone_size: once; j_call: TRBJ2-1; d_call: TRBD2; v_call: TRBV4-1; cdr3_nt: TGCGCCAGCAGCCAAGTCGGCGGGGGGGTTGAGCAGTTCTTC; cdr3_aa: CASSQVGGGVEQFF
clone_size: -; j_call: TRBJ2-2; d_call: -; v_call: TRBV6-2/TRBV6-3; cdr3_nt: TGTGCCAGCAGCAATGGGCCATATGGGGAGCTGTTTTTT; cdr3_aa: CASSNGPYGELFF
clone_size: -; j_call: TRBJ2-3; d_call: TRBD2; v_call: TRBV6-6; cdr3_nt: TGTGCCAGCAGTCCGCCGGGACTAGAGACAGATACGCAGTATTTT; cdr3_aa: CASSPPGLETDTQYF
clone_size: -; j_call: TRBJ2-2; d_call: -; v_call: TRBV19; cdr3_nt: TGTGCCAGTACCAAACGGGTTACGAACACCGGGGAGCTGTTTTTT; cdr3_aa: CASTKRVTNTGELFF
clone_size: -; j_call: TRBJ1-1; d_call: TRBD1; v_call: TRBV19; cdr3_nt: TGTGCCAGTAGTCCCACAGGGGGCAACACTGAAGCTTTCTTT; cdr3_aa: CASSPTGGNTEAFF
clone_size: -; j_call: TRBJ1-1; d_call: TRBD1; v_call: TRBV5-3; cdr3_nt: TGTGCCAGAAGCTCGCTAATTCCCGGGACAGGGGATATGAACACTGAAGCTTTCTTT; cdr3_aa: CARSSLIPGTGDMNTEAFF
clone_size: -; j_call: TRBJ2-2; d_call: -; v_call: TRBV18; cdr3_nt: TGTGCCAGCTCACCCCAGGGGTTGAACACCGGGGAGCTGTTTTTT; cdr3_aa: CASSPQGLNTGELFF
clone_size: -; j_call: TRBJ2-3; d_call: -; v_call: TRBV6-2/TRBV6-3; cdr3_nt: TGTGCCAGCAGTTATGGAGCCCCAGATACGCAGTATTTT; cdr3_aa: CASSYGAPDTQYF
clone_size: -; j_call: TRBJ2-3; d_call: TRBD2; v_call: TRBV2; cdr3_nt: TGTGCCAGCACGAGGACTAGCGGGGCAGATACGCAGTATTTT; cdr3_aa: CASTRTSGADTQYF
clone_size: -; j_call: TRBJ2-3; d_call: TRBD2; v_call: TRBV10-2; cdr3_nt: TGCGCCAGCAGCAAGAGCGGCCTAGCGGGGGGCCCTTTGAGCACAGATACGCAGTATTTT; cdr3_aa: CASSKSGLAGGPLSTDTQYF
clone_size: -; j_call: TRBJ2-6; d_call: TRBD2; v_call: TRBV5-4; cdr3_nt: TGTGCCAGTAGGACTAGCGGGAGCGCTGGGGCCAACGTCCTGACTTTC; cdr3_aa: CASRTSGSAGANVLTF
clone_size: -; j_call: TRBJ2-3; d_call: -; v_call: TRBV30; cdr3_nt: TGTGCCTCGGGACACCGGGACACAGATACGCAGTATTTT; cdr3_aa: CASGHRDTDTQYF
clone_size: -; j_call: TRBJ2-3; d_call: -; v_call: TRBV4-1; cdr3_nt: TGCGCCAGCAGCCAAGAGGGCCCCCGTGGGAGATGGGTTTCAGATACGCAGTATTTT; cdr3_aa: CASSQEGPRGRWVSDTQYF
clone_size: -; j_call: TRBJ1-4; d_call: -; v_call: TRBV30; cdr3_nt: TGTGCCTGGGCAGGGAATGTTAATGAAAAACTGTTTTTT; cdr3_aa: CAWAGNVNEKLFF
clone_size: -; j_call: TRBJ1-1; d_call: -; v_call: TRBV18; cdr3_nt: TGTGCCAGCTCACTGACAGAATCGAACACTGAAGCTTTCTTT; cdr3_aa: CASSLTESNTEAFF
clone_size: -; j_call: TRBJ1-6; d_call: -; v_call: TRBV3-1/TRBV3-2; cdr3_nt: TGTGCCAGCAGCCAAGGAGACACTTCTTCACCCCTCCACTTT; cdr3_aa: CASSQGDTSSPLHF
clone_size: -; j_call: TRBJ1-1; d_call: TRBD1; v_call: TRBV18; cdr3_nt: TGTGCCAGCTCACCCTCGTCTCATTCCGTAGGGGGCTCTGAAGCTTTCTTT; cdr3_aa: CASSPSSHSVGGSEAFF
clone_size: -; j_call: TRBJ2-6; d_call: -; v_call: TRBV3-1/TRBV3-2; cdr3_nt: TGTGCCAGCAGCTTTCGGGGTACTGGGGCCAACGTCCTGACTTTC; cdr3_aa: CASSFRGTGANVLTF
clone_size: -; j_call: TRBJ2-1; d_call: TRBD1; v_call: TRBV23-1; cdr3_nt: TGCGCCAGCAGTCCGGACAGGGAAAATCACTACAATGAGCAGTTCTTC; cdr3_aa: CASSPDRENHYNEQFF
clone_size: -; j_call: TRBJ2-7; d_call: -; v_call: TRBV6-2/TRBV6-3; cdr3_nt: TGTGCCAGCAGTTACGGGTGGAGGTACGAGCAGTACTTC; cdr3_aa: CASSYGWRYEQYF
clone_size: -; j_call: TRBJ2-5; d_call: -; v_call: TRBV5-4; cdr3_nt: TGTGCCAGCAGCCAGGAAAGGGGTTCTGAGACCCAGTACTTC; cdr3_aa: CASSQERGSETQYF
clone_size: -; j_call: TRBJ1-1; d_call: -; v_call: TRBV7-2; cdr3_nt: TGTGCCAGCAGCCCCAGGTGGAAGAACACTGAAGCTTTCTTT; cdr3_aa: CASSPRWKNTEAFF
clone_size: -; j_call: TRBJ1-5; d_call: -; v_call: TRBV7-2; cdr3_nt: TGTGCCAGCAGCTTAGAGGGGGGGCATCAGCCCCAGCATTTT; cdr3_aa: CASSLEGGHQPQHF
clone_size: -; j_call: TRBJ1-5; d_call: -; v_call: TRBV2; cdr3_nt: TGTGCCAGCAGTCCGACAGCCTTTAGCAATCAGCCCCAGCATTTT; cdr3_aa: CASSPTAFSNQPQHF
clone_size: -; j_call: TRBJ1-3; d_call: TRBD1; v_call: TRBV30; cdr3_nt: TGTGCCTGGGTGCGGGACAGGGGATCCGGAAACACCATATATTTT; cdr3_aa: CAWVRDRGSGNTIYF
clone_size: -; j_call: TRBJ2-7; d_call: TRBD1; v_call: TRBV6-5; cdr3_nt: TGTGCCAGCAGAACCGCACAGGGGGCGGTCTACGAGCAGTACTTC; cdr3_aa: CASRTAQGAVYEQYF
clone_size: -; j_call: TRBJ2-2; d_call: -; v_call: TRBV19; cdr3_nt: TGTGCCAGTAGTGGAGGGCCCGCGAACACCGGGGAGCTGTTTTTT; cdr3_aa: CASSGGPANTGELFF
clone_size: -; j_call: TRBJ2-1; d_call: -; v_call: TRBV28; cdr3_nt: TGTGCCAGCAGTCGAGGCAGCCTCTCCTACAATGAGCAGTTCTTC; cdr3_aa: CASSRGSLSYNEQFF
clone_size: once; j_call: TRBJ1-6; d_call: -; v_call: TRBV5-4; cdr3_nt: TGTGCCAGCAGCTTAGCCGGCGGGGATCATTCACCCCTCCACTTT; cdr3_aa: CASSLAGGDHSPLHF
clone_size: -; j_call: TRBJ1-2; d_call: TRBD1; v_call: TRBV5-1; cdr3_nt: TGCGCCAGCAGCTTGAGGGCAGGGGGCGAATTGAGATTCTACACCTTC; cdr3_aa: CASSLRAGGELRFYTF
clone_size: once; j_call: TRBJ2-3; d_call: -; v_call: TRBV2; cdr3_nt: TGTGCCAGCAGCCTGTCGGAGGTAGTTACAGATACGCAGTATTTT; cdr3_aa: CASSLSEVVTDTQYF
clone_size: few; j_call: TRBJ1-2; d_call: -; v_call: TRBV19; cdr3_nt: TGTGCCAGTAGTATCGGGGGTTTTAACTATGGCTACACCTTC; cdr3_aa: CASSIGGFNYGYTF
clone_size: -; j_call: TRBJ2-1; d_call: -; v_call: TRBV6-5; cdr3_nt: TGTGCCAGCAGTTACAGGAGGGTCTCCTACAATGAGCAGTTCTTC; cdr3_aa: CASSYRRVSYNEQFF
clone_size: -; j_call: TRBJ1-2; d_call: TRBD1; v_call: TRBV19; cdr3_nt: TGTGCCAGTAGGCACCCCCGGGGACAGGCCACGGGGGGCTACACCTTC; cdr3_aa: CASRHPRGQATGGYTF
clone_size: many; j_call: TRBJ2-7; d_call: TRBD1; v_call: TRBV7-2; cdr3_nt: TGTGCCAGCAGCTTCTACAGGGGGCGCGCGCAGTACTTC; cdr3_aa: CASSFYRGRAQYF
clone_size: once; j_call: TRBJ2-1; d_call: TRBD1; v_call: TRBV5-1; cdr3_nt: TGCGCCAGCAGCTTGGGGACAGGGGTGATCTACAATGAGCAGTTCTTC; cdr3_aa: CASSLGTGVIYNEQFF
clone_size: -; j_call: TRBJ1-1; d_call: -; v_call: TRBV10-2; cdr3_nt: TGCGCCAGCAGGTCGCCAGAGGGGAACACTGAAGCTTTCTTT; cdr3_aa: CASRSPEGNTEAFF
clone_size: -; j_call: TRBJ2-3; d_call: TRBD2; v_call: TRBV7-9; cdr3_nt: TGTGCCAGCAGCTTACCCCGCGGGAGGTCAGATACGCAGTATTTT; cdr3_aa: CASSLPRGRSDTQYF
clone_size: -; j_call: TRBJ2-3; d_call: TRBD2; v_call: TRBV24-1; cdr3_nt: TGTGCCACCAGTGACCCCGGGACTAGCGGGGGACCAAATACGCAGTATTTT; cdr3_aa: CATSDPGTSGGPNTQYF
clone_size: -; j_call: TRBJ1-1; d_call: -; v_call: TRBV9; cdr3_nt: TGTGCCAGCAGCTCAGACAGGTTGGGCTCTGAAGCTTTCTTT; cdr3_aa: CASSSDRLGSEAFF
clone_size: -; j_call: TRBJ1-2; d_call: -; v_call: TRBV30; cdr3_nt: TGTGCCTGGACCCTCGACAGGCCGAAAAACTATGGCTACACCTTC; cdr3_aa: CAWTLDRPKNYGYTF
clone_size: -; j_call: TRBJ2-7; d_call: -; v_call: TRBV18; cdr3_nt: TGTGCCAGCTCACCGAGGGCGGGGAGTGGTTACGAGCAGTACTTC; cdr3_aa: CASSPRAGSGYEQYF